One T cell receptor beta chain is described in this entry. Indicated time point: persistent/refractory GD, antithyroid drugs over 5 years with positive TRAb. PBMCs were the source of the RNA used for TCR sequencing. Graves' disease diagnoses followed American Thyroid Association guidelines. The length of the CDR3 is 17 residues. Trimming took 5 bases from V and 4 from J; bases not matched to a gene: 12. Germline loops: CDR1 SNHLY, CDR2 FYNNEI. Construction of the TCR beta libraries employed iRepertoire HTBI primers in conjunction with Arm-PCR of CDR3 regions. A single record per CDR3 protein comes from TCRdb applying MiXCR to the multiplex PCR reads. Of roughly 360,000 distinct CDR3 sequences in the sample, roughly 24% are singletons; the top ten hold approximately 28%. The data are from a study of regulatory T cells in long-lasting Graves disease.

This receptor was taken from a woman aged 40 to 49 with Graves disease. The sequences come from peripheral blood mononuclear cells (PBMCs), collected when the disease was refractory, from a patient treated with antithyroid drugs. The chain employs TRBV2 and TRBJ1-5; TRBD1 aligns across 9 bases. CDR3 amino acids: CASSSFRGQGDNQPQHF. DNA for the CDR3: TGTGCCAGCAGTTCTTTTCGGGGACAGGGCGATAATCAGCCCCAGCATTTT. Filled out from reference TRBV2 and TRBJ1-5, the complete variable domain reads EPEVTQTPSHQVTQMGQEVILRCVPISNHLYFYWYRQILGQKVEFLVSFYNNEISEKSEIFDDQFSVERPDGSNFTLKIRSTKLEDSAMYFCASSSFRGQGDNQPQHFGDGTRLSIL.